The entry below gives a single T cell receptor (beta chain) sequence along with its context. The V end was cut by 6 bases, the J end by 0 bases, with 11 bases between. The CDR3 totals 14 residues. Germline V lookup: CDR1 MNHNY, CDR2 SVGAGI (reference sequence). The data were obtained in a study of PD-L1 blockade in urothelial cancer. In the study overall: Most of the roughly 30 patients were men whose urothelial cancer was bladder-origin.

Profiling relied on immunoSEQ multiplex PCR, and the TCRdb table lists in-frame clones only, not all of them. The data show about 72,000 clones, 84% seen once. This clonotype was sampled from a man in his 70s with urothelial cancer. The J gene is TRBJ2-5, the V gene TRBV6-6, with a tentative D call TRBD1 (5 bases). The specimen comprised PBMCs, sampled around atezolizumab (anti-PD-L1) treatment. The CDR3 region has the DNA TGTGCCAGCAGACTTGGACAAAACCAAGAGACCCAGTACTTC. This translates into CASRLGQNQETQYF.